This T cell receptor (beta chain) was obtained from a study of T cells after yellow fever vaccination. In the study overall: The SMART-Seq v4 Ultra Low Input method served to prepare the low-cell-number fractions.

The authors made TCR cDNA by 5'RACE template switching, adding a universal primer site and UMIs. TCRdb re-called the 5' RACE reads through MiXCR, storing one row per CDR3 protein. The table has 300,000 to 350,000 distinct CDR3 sequences, 3.5% to 5% seen once. The CDR3 is 13 amino acids. Germline CDR1 and CDR2: SQVTM and ANQGSEA. The ends lost 5 bases at V and 2 bases at J; junction bases unmatched: 5. Worth noting for this clonotype: Its specificity is unknown.

Study-level points and caveats: Some clonotypes, a small share, were shared between CD4 and CD8 compartments. Secondary responses were weaker yet peaked faster, day 5 versus 15.

The genes are TRBV29-1 and TRBJ2-5; TRBD2 agrees at 7 bases. The receptor's source is a man younger than 35 who received the YFV17D yellow fever vaccine. Here the sequenced sample was PBMCs, taken 15 days after the yellow fever booster vaccination. CDR3 coding DNA: TGCAGCGTTTCCGGACTAGAGCAAGAGACCCAGTACTTC. It is translated as CSVSGLEQETQYF.